This entry describes one TCR beta chain. This sample is drawn from a study of blood T cell repertoires in COVID-19. On the study more broadly: Sources were T cells, B-cell-depleted T cells, or PBMCs; the material itself was cDNA or gDNA.

In the original analysis: Using reference gene primer amplification, nucleated cell counts were estimated. TCRdb keeps only in-frame clones here, not all; method: immunoSEQ multiplex PCR. V and J calls and clone size are given by that table; D and trimming were obtained from the DNA. This table holds roughly 100,000 clones, 90% found once. Trimming cost V 4 bases and J 2 bases; bases outside gene matches: 6. Germline CDR1 reads GTSNPN; CDR2 reads SVGIG (reference sequence). The CDR3 has 14 amino acids. This rearrangement joins TRBV30 to TRBJ2-7; TRBD1 agrees at 9 bases. The TCR originated in a man aged 45 to 65 with acute or convalescent COVID-19. The sequenced sample consisted of peripheral blood. CDR3 coding DNA: TGTGCCTGGACCCCGGACAGGGGAACCTACGAGCAGTACTTC. It encodes CAWTPDRGTYEQYF.